A selection of T cell receptor beta chains follows, all from one sample in a study of blood T cell repertoires in COVID-19. Profiling relied on immunoSEQ multiplex PCR, and the TCRdb table lists in-frame clones only, not all of them. This table holds 200,000 to 250,000 clones, about 90% found once. Sequencing was performed on PBMCs or T cells enriched from blood (not recorded which). The receptors were gathered from a man aged 30 to 39 who had been exposed to COVID-19. The CDR3 runs from the conserved cysteine through the conserved F or W. A D gene is named only where the DNA matches it firmly. A clone size is listed for some rows: how often the clone was seen (once, few, many), or a class if it is expanded.

>TRBJ1-6|TRBV28|few|-
TGTGCCAGCAGCCCCCTAACCGGAGGACATAATTCACCCCTCCACTTT
CASSPLTGGHNSPLHF
>TRBJ2-7|TRBV19|-|-
TGTGCCAGTAGTACCCACTACGAGCAGTACTTC
CASSTHYEQYF
>TRBJ2-5|TRBV3-1/TRBV3-2|-|-
TGTGCCAGCAGCCAGACCTTGGACTTCCAAGAGACCCAGTACTTC
CASSQTLDFQETQYF
>TRBJ1-6|TRBV19|-|-
TGTGCCAGTAGTCCGCCGGGGGGTAATTCACCCCTCCACTTT
CASSPPGGNSPLHF
>TRBJ1-1|TRBV5-1|-|-
TGCGCCAGCAGACTAAAAGCTTTCTTT
CASRLKAFF
>TRBJ2-7|TRBV28|-|TRBD1
TGTGCCAGCAGTTTTTTTGACAGGGGGCACGAGCAGTACTTC
CASSFFDRGHEQYF
>TRBJ1-6|TRBV5-1|-|TRBD1
TGCGCCAGCAGAACTGGGACAGGGGTGACCTCCTATAATTCACCCCTCCACTTT
CASRTGTGVTSYNSPLHF
>TRBJ2-5|TRBV5-1|-|TRBD1
TGCGCCAGCAGCTTGGAAGGGACAGGGCAAGAGACCCAGTACTTC
CASSLEGTGQETQYF
>TRBJ2-1|TRBV30|-|-
TGTGCCTGGAGTGTGGGCAGTTACAATGAGCAGTTCTTC
CAWSVGSYNEQFF
>TRBJ2-5|TRBV7-9|-|TRBD1
TGTGCCAGCAGCCCTAGGGACAGGCAAGAGACCCAGTACTTC
CASSPRDRQETQYF
>TRBJ2-3|TRBV11-3|-|TRBD1
TGTGCCAGCAGCTTTGGACAGGGTTCGTCGGATACGCAGTATTTT
CASSFGQGSSDTQYF
>TRBJ1-2|TRBV6-5|-|TRBD1
TGTGCCAGCAGTTCCCTTCCCGGGACAGACTATGGCTACACCTTC
CASSSLPGTDYGYTF
>TRBJ1-4|TRBV5-1|-|TRBD1
TGCGCCAGCAGATCTGACAGGGGAGCTAATGAAAAACTGTTTTTT
CASRSDRGANEKLFF
>TRBJ1-2|TRBV19|-|-
TGTGCCAGTAGTATAGTGGGGGCTGGCTATGGCTACACCTTC
CASSIVGAGYGYTF
>TRBJ1-2|TRBV7-2|-|-
TGTGCCAGCAGTAAAACAGGGAATGCTAACTATGGCTACACCTTC
CASSKTGNANYGYTF
>TRBJ1-6|TRBV30|-|-
TGTGCCTGGAGTACGGCTAGTAGCTCCTATAATTCACCCCTCCACTTT
CAWSTASSSYNSPLHF
>TRBJ2-1|TRBV19|-|-
TGTGCCAGTATGAGGTTCCTAGGCCAAAATGAGCAGTTCTTC
CASMRFLGQNEQFF
>TRBJ2-3|TRBV5-4|-|TRBD2
TGTGCCAGCAGGGCGGGGGGCAGGGGCTCGGATACGCAGTATTTT
CASRAGGRGSDTQYF
>TRBJ2-5|TRBV15|-|-
TGTGCCACCAGTGGCGGGGGCAGTGGAGAGACCCAGTACTTC
CATSGGGSGETQYF
>TRBJ2-1|TRBV4-1|-|TRBD2
TGCGCCAGCAGCCAAGTAGCGGGGGGATCTGAGCAGTTCTTC
CASSQVAGGSEQFF
>TRBJ1-1|TRBV18|-|-
TGTGCCAGCTCACCACCTGCAGGGGAGAACACTGAAGCTTTCTTT
CASSPPAGENTEAFF
>TRBJ1-2|TRBV7-9|few|-
TGTGCCAGCAGCCCCTCGGCCAATCAGGGCCATAACTATGGCTACACCTTC
CASSPSANQGHNYGYTF
>TRBJ1-1|TRBV29-1|-|-
TGCAGCGTCGCGCCCGTCTTGGTGCCGGAAGCTTTCTTT
CSVAPVLVPEAFF
>TRBJ1-1|TRBV13|-|-
TGTGCCAGCAGCTTTGGGGCAGGCACTGAAGCTTTCTTT
CASSFGAGTEAFF
>TRBJ2-5|TRBV5-6|-|-
TGTGCCAGCAGCCGGGGAGTAGAAGAGGGGACCCAGTACTTC
CASSRGVEEGTQYF
>TRBJ1-2|TRBV7-2|many|TRBD1
TGTGCCAGCAGCCCGGGACAGGGCTATGGCTACACCTTC
CASSPGQGYGYTF
>TRBJ2-7|TRBV4-1|-|-
TGCGCCAGCAGCCAAGTAGGACGGGATTCCTACGAGCAGTACTTC
CASSQVGRDSYEQYF
>TRBJ1-3|TRBV7-9|-|TRBD1
TGTGCCAGCAGCCCAACTTCCTCCGGGACAGGGGCTGGAAACACCATATATTTT
CASSPTSSGTGAGNTIYF
>TRBJ1-4|TRBV5-1|-|-
TGCGCCAGCAGCTTGACAGGACGGGAGGAAAAACTGTTTTTT
CASSLTGREEKLFF
>TRBJ2-3|TRBV19|once|-
TGTGCCAGTAGTATCGGCACGAGGACAGATACGCAGTATTTT
CASSIGTRTDTQYF
>TRBJ2-7|TRBV4-1|-|TRBD1
TGCGCCAGCAGCCAAGGGCAGGGGGATAGGAACGAGCAGTACTTC
CASSQGQGDRNEQYF
>TRBJ1-2|TRBV18|-|-
TGTGCCAGCTCATCGACAGATAACTATGGCTACACCTTC
CASSSTDNYGYTF
>TRBJ2-3|TRBV7-3|-|TRBD1
TGTGCCAGCAGCCCAACAGGGGGGAGGTACCCTAGCACAGATACGCAGTATTTT
CASSPTGGRYPSTDTQYF
>TRBJ1-2|TRBV7-6|-|-
TGTGCCAGCAGCCCTCGGACAGTCGGCTACACCTTC
CASSPRTVGYTF
>TRBJ1-5|TRBV4-1|-|-
TGCGCCAGCAGCCCCCTGGGCAGGGGTAAGAATCAGCCCCAGCATTTT
CASSPLGRGKNQPQHF
>TRBJ1-6|TRBV5-1|-|TRBD1
TGCGCCAGCAGCGCCGACAGGGTAGCTTCACCCCTCCACTTT
CASSADRVASPLHF
>TRBJ2-1|TRBV19|-|TRBD1
TGTGCCAGTAGACTGGGACAGAACAATGAGCAGTTCTTC
CASRLGQNNEQFF
>TRBJ1-2|TRBV7-9|-|-
TGTGCCAGCAGCTCTTACCAGGACACCTTAACCTTC
CASSSYQDTLTF
>TRBJ1-5|TRBV7-9|-|TRBD1
TGTGCCAGCAGCTCCGGACAGGAACAGCCCCAGCATTTT
CASSSGQEQPQHF
>TRBJ2-3|TRBV7-9|-|-
TGTGCCAGCAGCTTAGAGAGGACCCTCGCGGGGCTGGACACAGATACGCAGTATTTT
CASSLERTLAGLDTDTQYF
>TRBJ1-2|TRBV4-2|-|-
TGTGCCAGCAGCTTGGGACAAAGAAGGGGCTACACCTTC
CASSLGQRRGYTF
>TRBJ1-2|TRBV9|once|TRBD1
TGTGCCAGCAGCGTATTAGGACAGGGAATAATTAGCTACACCTTC
CASSVLGQGIISYTF